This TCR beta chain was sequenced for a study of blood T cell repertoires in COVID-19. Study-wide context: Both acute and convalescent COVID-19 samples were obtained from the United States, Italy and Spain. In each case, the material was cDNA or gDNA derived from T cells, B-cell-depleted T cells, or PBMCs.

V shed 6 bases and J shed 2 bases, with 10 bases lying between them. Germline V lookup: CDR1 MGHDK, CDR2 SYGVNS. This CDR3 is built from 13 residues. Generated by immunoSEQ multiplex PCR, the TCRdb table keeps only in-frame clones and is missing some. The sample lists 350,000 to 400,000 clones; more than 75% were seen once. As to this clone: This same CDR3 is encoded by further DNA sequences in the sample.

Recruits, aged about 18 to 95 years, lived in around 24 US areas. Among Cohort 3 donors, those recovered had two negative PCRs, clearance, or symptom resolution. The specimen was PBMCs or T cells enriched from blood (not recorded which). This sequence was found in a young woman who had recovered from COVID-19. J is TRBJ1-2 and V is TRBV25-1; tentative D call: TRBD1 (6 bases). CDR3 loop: CASRQGPNYGYTF. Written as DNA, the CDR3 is TGTGCCAGCAGACAGGGACCAAACTATGGCTACACCTTC.